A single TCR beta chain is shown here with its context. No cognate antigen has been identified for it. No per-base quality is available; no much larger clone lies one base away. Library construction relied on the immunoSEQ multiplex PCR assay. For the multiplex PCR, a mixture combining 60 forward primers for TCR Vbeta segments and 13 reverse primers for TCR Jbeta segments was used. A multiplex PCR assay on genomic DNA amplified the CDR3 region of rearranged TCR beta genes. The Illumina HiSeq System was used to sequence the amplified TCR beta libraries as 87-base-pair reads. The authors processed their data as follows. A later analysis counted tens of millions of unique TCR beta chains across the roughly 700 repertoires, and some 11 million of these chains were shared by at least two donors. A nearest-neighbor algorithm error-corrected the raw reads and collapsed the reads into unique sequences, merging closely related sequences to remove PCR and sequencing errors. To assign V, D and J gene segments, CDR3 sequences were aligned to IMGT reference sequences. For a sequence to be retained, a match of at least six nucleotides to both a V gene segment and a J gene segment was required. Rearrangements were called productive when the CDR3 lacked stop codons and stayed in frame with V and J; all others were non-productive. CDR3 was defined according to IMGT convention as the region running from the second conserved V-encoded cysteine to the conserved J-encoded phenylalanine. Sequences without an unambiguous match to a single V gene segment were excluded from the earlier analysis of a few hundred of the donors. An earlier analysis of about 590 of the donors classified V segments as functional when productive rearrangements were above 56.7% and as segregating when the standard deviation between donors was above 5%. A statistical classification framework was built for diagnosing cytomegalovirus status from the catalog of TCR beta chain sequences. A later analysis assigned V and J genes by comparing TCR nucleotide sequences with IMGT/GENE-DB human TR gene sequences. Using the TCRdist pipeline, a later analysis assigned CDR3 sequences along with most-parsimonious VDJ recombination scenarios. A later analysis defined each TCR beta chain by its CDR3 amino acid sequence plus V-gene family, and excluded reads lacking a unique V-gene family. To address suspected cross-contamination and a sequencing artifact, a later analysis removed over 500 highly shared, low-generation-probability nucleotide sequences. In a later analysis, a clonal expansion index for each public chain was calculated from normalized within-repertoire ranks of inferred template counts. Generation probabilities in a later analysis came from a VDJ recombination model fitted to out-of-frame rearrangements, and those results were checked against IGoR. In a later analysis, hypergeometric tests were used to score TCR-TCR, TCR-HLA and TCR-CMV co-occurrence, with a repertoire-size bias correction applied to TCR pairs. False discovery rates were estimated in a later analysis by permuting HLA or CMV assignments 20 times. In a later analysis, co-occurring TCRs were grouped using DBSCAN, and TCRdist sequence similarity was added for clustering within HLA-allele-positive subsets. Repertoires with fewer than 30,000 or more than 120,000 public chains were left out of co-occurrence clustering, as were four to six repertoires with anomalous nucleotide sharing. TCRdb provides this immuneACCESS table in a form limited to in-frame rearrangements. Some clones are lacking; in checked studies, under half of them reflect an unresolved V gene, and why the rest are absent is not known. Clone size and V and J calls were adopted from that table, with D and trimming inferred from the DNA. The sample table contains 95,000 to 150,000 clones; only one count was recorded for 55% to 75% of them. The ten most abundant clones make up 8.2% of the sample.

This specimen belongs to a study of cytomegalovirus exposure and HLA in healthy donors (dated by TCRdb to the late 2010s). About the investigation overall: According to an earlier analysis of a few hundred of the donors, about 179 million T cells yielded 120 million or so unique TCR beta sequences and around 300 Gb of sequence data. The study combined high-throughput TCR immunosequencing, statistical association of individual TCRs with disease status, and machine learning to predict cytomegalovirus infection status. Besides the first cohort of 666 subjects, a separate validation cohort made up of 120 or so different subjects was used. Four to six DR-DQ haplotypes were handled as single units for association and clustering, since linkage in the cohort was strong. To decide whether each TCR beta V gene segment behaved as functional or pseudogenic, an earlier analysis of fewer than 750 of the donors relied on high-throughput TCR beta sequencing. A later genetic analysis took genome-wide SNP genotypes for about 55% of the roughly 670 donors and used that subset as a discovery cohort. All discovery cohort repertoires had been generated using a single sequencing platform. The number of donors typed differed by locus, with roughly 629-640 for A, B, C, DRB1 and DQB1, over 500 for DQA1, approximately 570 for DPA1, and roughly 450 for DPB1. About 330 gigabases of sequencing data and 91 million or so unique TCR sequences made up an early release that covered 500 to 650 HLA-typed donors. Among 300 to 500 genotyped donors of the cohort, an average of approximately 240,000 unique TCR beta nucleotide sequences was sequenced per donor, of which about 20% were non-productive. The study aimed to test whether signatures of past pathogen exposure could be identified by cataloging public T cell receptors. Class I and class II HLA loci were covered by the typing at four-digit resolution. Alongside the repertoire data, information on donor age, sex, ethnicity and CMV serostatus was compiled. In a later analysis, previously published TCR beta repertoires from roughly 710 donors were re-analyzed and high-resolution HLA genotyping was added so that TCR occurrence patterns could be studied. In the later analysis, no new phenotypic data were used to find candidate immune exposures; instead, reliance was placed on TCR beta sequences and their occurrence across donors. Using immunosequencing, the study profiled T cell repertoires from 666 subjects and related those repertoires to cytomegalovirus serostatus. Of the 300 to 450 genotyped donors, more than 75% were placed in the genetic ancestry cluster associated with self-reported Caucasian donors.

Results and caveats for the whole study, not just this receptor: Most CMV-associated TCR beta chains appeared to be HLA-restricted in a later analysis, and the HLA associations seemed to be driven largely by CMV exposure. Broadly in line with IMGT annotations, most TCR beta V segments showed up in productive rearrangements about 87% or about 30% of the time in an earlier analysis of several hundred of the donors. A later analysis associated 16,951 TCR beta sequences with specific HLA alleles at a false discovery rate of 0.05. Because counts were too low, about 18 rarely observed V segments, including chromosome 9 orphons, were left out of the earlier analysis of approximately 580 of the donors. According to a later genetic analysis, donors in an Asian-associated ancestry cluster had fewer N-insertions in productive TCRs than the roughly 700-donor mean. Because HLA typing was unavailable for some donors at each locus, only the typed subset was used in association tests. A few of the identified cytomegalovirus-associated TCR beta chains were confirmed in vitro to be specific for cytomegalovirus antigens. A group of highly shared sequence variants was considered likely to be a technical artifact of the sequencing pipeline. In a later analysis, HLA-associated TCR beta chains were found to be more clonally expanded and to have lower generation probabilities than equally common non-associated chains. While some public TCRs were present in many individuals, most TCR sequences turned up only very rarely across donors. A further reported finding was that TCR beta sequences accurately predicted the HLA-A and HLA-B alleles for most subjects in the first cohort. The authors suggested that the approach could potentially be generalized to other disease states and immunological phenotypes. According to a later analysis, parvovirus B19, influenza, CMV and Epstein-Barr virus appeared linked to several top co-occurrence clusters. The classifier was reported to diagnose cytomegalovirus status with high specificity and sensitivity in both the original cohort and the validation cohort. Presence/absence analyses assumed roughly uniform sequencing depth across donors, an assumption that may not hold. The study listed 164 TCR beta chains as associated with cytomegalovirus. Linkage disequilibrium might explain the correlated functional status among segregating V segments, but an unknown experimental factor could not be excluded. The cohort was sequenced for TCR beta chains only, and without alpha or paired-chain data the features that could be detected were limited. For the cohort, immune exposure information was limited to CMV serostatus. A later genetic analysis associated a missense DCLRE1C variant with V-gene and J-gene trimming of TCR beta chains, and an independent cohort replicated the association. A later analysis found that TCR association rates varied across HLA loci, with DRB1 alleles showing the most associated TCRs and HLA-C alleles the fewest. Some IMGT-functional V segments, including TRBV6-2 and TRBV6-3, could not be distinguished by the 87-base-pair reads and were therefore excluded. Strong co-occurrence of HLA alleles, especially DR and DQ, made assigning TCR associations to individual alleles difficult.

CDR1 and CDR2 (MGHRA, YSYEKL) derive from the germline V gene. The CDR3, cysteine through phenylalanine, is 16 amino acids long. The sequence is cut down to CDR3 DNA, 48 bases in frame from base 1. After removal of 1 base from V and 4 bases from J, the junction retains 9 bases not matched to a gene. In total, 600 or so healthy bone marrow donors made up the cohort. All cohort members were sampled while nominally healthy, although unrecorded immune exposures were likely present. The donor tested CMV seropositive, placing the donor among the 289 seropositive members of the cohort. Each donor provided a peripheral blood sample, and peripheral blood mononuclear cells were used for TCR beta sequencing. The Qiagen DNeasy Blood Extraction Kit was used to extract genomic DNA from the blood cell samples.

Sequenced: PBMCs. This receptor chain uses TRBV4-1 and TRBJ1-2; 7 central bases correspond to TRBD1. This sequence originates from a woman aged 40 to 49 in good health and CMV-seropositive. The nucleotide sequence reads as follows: TGCGCCAGCAGCCAAGCCCGGACAGGTGGGGGCTATGGCTACACCTTC. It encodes CASSQARTGGGYGYTF.